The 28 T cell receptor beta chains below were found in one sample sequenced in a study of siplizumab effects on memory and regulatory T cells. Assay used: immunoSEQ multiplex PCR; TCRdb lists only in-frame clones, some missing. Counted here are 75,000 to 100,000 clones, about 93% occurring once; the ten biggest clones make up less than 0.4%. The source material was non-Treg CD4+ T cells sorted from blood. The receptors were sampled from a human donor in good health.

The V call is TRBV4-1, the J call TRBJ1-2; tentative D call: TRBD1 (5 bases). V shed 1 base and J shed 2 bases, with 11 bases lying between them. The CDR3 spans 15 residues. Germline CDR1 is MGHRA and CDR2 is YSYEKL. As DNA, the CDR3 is TGCGCCAGCAGCCAAGTCGGTACAGGCAACTATGGCTACACCTTC. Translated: CASSQVGTGNYGYTF.

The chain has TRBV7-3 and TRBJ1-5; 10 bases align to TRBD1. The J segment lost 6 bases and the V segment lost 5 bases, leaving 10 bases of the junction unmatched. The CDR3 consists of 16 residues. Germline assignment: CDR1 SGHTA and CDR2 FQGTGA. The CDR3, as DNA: TGTGCCAGCAGCCTGGACCGGGACAGGGGCGGTCAGCCCCAGCATTTT. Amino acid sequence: CASSLDRDRGGQPQHF.

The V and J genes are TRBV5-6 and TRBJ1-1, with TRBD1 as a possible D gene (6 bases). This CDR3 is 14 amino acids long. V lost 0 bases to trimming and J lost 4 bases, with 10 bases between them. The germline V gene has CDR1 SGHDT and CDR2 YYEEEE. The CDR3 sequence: CASSLAGVSTEAFF. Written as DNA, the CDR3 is TGTGCCAGCAGCTTGGCAGGGGTGAGCACTGAAGCTTTCTTT. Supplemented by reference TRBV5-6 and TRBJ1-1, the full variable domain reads DAGVTQSPTHLIKTRGQQVTLRCSPKSGHDTVSWYQQALGQGPQFIFQYYEEEERQRGNFPDRFSGHQFPNYSSELNVNALLLGDSALYLCASSLAGVSTEAFFGQGTRLTVV.

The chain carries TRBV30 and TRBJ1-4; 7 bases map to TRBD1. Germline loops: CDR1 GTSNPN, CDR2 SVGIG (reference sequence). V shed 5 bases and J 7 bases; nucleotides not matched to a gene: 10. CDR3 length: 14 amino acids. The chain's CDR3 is CAWLGQAGGEKLFF. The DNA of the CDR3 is TGTGCCTGGCTCGGACAGGCCGGCGGTGAAAAACTGTTTTTT.

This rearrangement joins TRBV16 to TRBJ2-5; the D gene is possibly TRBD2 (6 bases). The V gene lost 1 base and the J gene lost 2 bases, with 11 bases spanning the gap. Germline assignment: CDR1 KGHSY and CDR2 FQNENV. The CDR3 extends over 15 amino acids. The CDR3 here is CASSQYNRGQETQYF. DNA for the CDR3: TGTGCCAGCAGCCAATACAACCGGGGGCAAGAGACCCAGTACTTC.

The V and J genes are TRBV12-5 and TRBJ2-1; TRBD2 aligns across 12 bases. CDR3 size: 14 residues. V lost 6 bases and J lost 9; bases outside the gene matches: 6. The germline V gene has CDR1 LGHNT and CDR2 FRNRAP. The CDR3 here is CASGPGLAGVEQFF. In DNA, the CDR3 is TGTGCTAGTGGACCGGGACTAGCGGGTGTTGAGCAGTTCTTC.

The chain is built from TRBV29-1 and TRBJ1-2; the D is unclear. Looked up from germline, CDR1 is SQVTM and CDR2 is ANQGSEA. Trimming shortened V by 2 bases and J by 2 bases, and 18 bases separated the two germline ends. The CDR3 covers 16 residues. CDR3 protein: CSVEKKDGFTNYGYTF. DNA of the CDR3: TGCAGCGTTGAAAAAAAGGACGGTTTCACCAACTATGGCTACACCTTC.

As DNA, the CDR3 is TGTGCCAGCAGTTCGGGACTAGATCTCACCGGGGAGCTGTTTTTT. It translates to CASSSGLDLTGELFF. The chain combines TRBV7-6 with TRBJ2-2; 8 nucleotides line up with TRBD2. This CDR3 has 15 amino acids. V lost 6 bases, J lost 4 bases, and 7 bases stayed unmatched. CDR1 SGHVS and CDR2 FNYEAQ come from the germline V gene.

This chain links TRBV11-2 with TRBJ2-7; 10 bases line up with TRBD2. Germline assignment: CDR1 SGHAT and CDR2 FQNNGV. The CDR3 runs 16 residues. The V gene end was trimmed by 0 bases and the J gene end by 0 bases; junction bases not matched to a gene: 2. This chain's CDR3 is CASSLDVAGGSYEQYF. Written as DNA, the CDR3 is TGTGCCAGCAGCTTAGACGTAGCGGGGGGCTCCTACGAGCAGTACTTC.

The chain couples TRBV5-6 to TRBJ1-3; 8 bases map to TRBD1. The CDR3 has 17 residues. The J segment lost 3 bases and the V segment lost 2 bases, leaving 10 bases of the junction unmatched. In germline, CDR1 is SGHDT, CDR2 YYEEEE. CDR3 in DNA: TGTGCCAGCAGCTTACTAGACAGGGGATTTTATGGAAACACCATATATTTT. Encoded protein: CASSLLDRGFYGNTIYF.

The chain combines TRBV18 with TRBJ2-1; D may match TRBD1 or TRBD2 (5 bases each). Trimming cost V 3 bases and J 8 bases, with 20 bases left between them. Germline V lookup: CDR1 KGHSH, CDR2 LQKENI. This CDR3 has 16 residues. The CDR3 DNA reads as TGTGCCAGCTCACCGGGGCTGGGCGGGCGAGTCGATGAGCAGTTCTTC. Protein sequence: CASSPGLGGRVDEQFF.

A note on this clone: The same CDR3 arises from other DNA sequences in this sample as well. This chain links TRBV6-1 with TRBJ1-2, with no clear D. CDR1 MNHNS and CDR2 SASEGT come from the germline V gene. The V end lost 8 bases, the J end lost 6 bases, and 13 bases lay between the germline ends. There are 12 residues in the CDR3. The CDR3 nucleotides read TGTGCCAGCTACCGGCCCGCAAATGGCTACACCTTC. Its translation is CASYRPANGYTF.

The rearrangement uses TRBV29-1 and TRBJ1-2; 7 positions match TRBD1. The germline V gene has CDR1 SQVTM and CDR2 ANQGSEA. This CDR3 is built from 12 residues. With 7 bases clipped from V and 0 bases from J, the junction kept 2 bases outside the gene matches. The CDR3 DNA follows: TGCAGCGCGACAGGGCCTAACTATGGCTACACCTTC. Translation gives CSATGPNYGYTF.

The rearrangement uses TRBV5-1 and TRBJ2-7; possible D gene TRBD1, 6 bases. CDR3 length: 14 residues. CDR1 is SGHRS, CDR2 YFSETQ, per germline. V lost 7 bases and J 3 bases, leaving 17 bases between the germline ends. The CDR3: CASQEGVFSYEQYF. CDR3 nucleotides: TGCGCCAGCCAAGAGGGGGTCTTCAGCTACGAGCAGTACTTC.

The DNA of the CDR3 is TGTGCCAGCAGCTTAATAGAGGAGACCCAGTACTTC. Protein: CASSLIEETQYF. The V gene is TRBV7-6, the J gene TRBJ2-5; D not resolved. The CDR3 consists of 12 residues. CDR1 and CDR2 from the germline V gene are SGHVS and FNYEAQ. Between the trimmed V and J ends, which lost 2 bases and 5 bases, there was a span of 6 bases.

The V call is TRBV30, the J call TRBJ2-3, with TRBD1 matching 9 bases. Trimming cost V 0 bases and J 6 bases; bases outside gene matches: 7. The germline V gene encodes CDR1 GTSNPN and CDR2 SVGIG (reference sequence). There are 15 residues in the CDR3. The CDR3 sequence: CAWSVHGTGHDTQYF. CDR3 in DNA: TGTGCCTGGAGTGTCCACGGGACAGGGCATGATACGCAGTATTTT.

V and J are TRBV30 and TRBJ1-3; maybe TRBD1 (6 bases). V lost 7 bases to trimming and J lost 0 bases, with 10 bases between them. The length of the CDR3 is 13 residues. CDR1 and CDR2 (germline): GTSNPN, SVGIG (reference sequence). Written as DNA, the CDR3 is TGTGCCTTCGACAGGATCTCTGGAAACACCATATATTTT. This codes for CAFDRISGNTIYF.

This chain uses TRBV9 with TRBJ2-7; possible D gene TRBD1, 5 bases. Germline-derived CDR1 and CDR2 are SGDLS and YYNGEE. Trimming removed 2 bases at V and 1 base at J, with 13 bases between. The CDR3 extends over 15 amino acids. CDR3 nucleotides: TGTGCCAGCAGCGTCGGGCAGGGAAGGTCCTACGAGCAGTACTTC. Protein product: CASSVGQGRSYEQYF.

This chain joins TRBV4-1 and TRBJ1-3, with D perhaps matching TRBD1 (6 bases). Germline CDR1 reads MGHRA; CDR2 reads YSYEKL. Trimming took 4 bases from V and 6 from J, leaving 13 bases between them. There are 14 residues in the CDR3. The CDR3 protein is CASSPQGLTNTIYF. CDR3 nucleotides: TGCGCCAGCAGCCCACAGGGTTTGACAAACACCATATATTTT.

CDR3 loop: CASGTGVPGELFF. The CDR3, as DNA: TGCGCCAGCGGGACAGGGGTACCGGGGGAGCTGTTTTTT. The chain is built from TRBV10-2 and TRBJ2-2; 10 bases align to TRBD1. In germline, CDR1 is WSHSY, CDR2 SAAADI. The CDR3 loop spans 13 amino acids. J was trimmed by 8 bases and V by 8 bases; bases with no gene match: 5.

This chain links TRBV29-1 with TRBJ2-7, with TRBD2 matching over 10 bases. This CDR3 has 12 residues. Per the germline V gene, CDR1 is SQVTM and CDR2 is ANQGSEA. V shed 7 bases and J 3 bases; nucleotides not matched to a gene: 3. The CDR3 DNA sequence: TGCAGCGGGACTAGCGGCGGCTACGAGCAGTACTTC. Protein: CSGTSGGYEQYF.

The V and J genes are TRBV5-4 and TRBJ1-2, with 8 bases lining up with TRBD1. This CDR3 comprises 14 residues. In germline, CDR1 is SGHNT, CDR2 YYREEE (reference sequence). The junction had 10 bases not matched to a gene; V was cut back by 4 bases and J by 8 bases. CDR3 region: CASSHWADRAGYTF. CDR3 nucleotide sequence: TGTGCCAGCAGCCACTGGGCGGACAGGGCGGGCTACACCTTC. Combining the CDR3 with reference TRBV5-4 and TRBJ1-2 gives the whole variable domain ETGVTQSPTHLIKTRGQQVTLRCSSQSGHNTVSWYQQALGQGPQFIFQYYREEENGRGNFPPRFSGLQFPNYSSELNVNALELDDSALYLCASSHWADRAGYTFGSGTRLTVV.

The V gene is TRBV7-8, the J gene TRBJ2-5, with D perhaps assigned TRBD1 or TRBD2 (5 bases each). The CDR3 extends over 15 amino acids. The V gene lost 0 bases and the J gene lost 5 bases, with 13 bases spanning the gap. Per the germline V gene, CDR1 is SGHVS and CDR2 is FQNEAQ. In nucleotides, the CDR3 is TGTGCCAGCAGCTTAGCGGCAGGGAGAGGGGAGACCCAGTACTTC. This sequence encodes CASSLAAGRGETQYF. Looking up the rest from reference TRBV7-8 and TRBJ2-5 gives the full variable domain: GAGVSQSPRYKVAKRGQDVALRCDPISGHVSLFWYQQALGQGPEFLTYFQNEAQLDKSGLPSDRFFAERPEGSVSTLKIQRTQQEDSAVYLCASSLAAGRGETQYFGPGTRLLVL.

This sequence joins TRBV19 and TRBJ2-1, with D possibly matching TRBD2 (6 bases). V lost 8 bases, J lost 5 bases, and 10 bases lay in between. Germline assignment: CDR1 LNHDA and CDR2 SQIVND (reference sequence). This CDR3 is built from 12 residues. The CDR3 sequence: CASGGVNNEQFF. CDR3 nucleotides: TGTGCCAGTGGCGGGGTGAACAATGAGCAGTTCTTC.

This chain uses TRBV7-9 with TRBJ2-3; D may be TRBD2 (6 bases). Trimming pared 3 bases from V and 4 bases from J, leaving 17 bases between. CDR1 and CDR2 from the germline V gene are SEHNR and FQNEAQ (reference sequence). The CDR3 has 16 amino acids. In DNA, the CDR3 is TGTGCCAGCAGCTTTCGGGGTACGGGGGTGGCAGATACGCAGTATTTT. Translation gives CASSFRGTGVADTQYF.

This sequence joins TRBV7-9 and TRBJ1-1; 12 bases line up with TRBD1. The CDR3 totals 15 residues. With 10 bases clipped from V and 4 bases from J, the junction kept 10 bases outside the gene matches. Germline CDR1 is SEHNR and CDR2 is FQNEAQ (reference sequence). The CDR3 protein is CAIPTPGQGATEAFF. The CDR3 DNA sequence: TGTGCCATTCCAACACCGGGACAGGGGGCCACTGAAGCTTTCTTT.

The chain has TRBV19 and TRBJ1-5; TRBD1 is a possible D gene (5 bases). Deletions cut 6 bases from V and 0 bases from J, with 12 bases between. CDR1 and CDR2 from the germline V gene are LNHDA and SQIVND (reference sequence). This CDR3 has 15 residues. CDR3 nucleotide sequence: TGTGCCAGTAGGCCACCGGGACTTAGCAATCAGCCCCAGCATTTT. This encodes CASRPPGLSNQPQHF.

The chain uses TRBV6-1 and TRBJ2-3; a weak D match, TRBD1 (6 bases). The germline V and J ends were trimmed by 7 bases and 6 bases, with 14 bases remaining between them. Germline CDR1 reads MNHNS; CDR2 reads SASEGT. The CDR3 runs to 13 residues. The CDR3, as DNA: TGTGCCAGCAAAACAGGGCCCAGGGATACGCAGTATTTT. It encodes CASKTGPRDTQYF.